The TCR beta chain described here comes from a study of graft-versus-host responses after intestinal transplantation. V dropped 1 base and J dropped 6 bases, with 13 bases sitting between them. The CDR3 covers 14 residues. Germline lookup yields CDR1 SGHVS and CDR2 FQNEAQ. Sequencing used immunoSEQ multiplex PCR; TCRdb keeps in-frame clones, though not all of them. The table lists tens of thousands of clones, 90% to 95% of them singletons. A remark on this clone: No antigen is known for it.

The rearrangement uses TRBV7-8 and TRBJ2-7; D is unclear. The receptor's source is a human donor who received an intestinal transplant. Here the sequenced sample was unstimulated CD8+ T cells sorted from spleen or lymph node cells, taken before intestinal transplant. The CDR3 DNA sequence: TGTGCCAGCAGCTTAGATCCTAACAGTCCCGAGCAGTACTTC. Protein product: CASSLDPNSPEQYF. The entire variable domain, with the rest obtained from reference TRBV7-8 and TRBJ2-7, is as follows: GAGVSQSPRYKVAKRGQDVALRCDPISGHVSLFWYQQALGQGPEFLTYFQNEAQLDKSGLPSDRFFAERPEGSVSTLKIQRTQQEDSAVYLCASSLDPNSPEQYFGPGTRLTVT.